The 4 T cell receptor beta chains below were found in one sample sequenced in a study of blood T cell repertoires in COVID-19. Produced via immunoSEQ multiplex PCR; TCRdb's table is partial and in-frame only. The top ten clones hold around 8.8% of a sample with 140,000 or so clones, about 86% of them seen once. The sample was peripheral blood. These receptor sequences come from a human donor in a cohort sampled during active COVID-19.

The chain is built from TRBV7-2 and TRBJ2-7, with D possibly being TRBD2 (6 bases). Germline values: CDR1 SGHTA, CDR2 FQGNSA. V was pared by 0 bases and J by 1 base, with 13 bases between. The length of the CDR3 is 16 residues. This chain's CDR3 is CASSLASGTGSYEQYF. CDR3 in DNA: TGTGCCAGCAGCTTAGCCTCAGGGACTGGATCCTACGAGCAGTACTTC.

CDR3 sequence: CASSDPLGQGISGANVLTF. CDR3 nucleotides: TGTGCCAGCAGCGACCCCCTCGGACAGGGGATCTCTGGGGCCAACGTCCTGACTTTC. The chain has TRBV9 and TRBJ2-6, with 9 positions matching TRBD1. This CDR3 has 19 amino acids. Germline V lookup: CDR1 SGDLS, CDR2 YYNGEE. Trimming at V came to 3 bases and at J to 0 bases, leaving 10 bases not matched to a gene.

The genes are TRBV7-3 and TRBJ2-5, with D possibly TRBD2 on 6 matching bases. Trimming shortened V by 1 base and J by 0 bases, and 6 bases separated the two germline ends. CDR3 length: 14 residues. The germline V gene has CDR1 SGHTA and CDR2 FQGTGA. The CDR3 reads CASSLRGDQETQYF. DNA of the CDR3: TGTGCCAGCAGCTTAAGGGGGGACCAAGAGACCCAGTACTTC. The full variable domain, with the rest looked up from reference TRBV7-3 and TRBJ2-5, is GAGVSQTPSNKVTEKGKYVELRCDPISGHTALYWYRQSLGQGPEFLIYFQGTGAADDSGLPNDRFFAVRPEGSVSTLKIQRTERGDSAVYLCASSLRGDQETQYFGPGTRLLVL.

CDR3 sequence (DNA): TGTGCCAGCAGTTTGACAGTTTTTCAGCCCCAGCATTTT. Protein product: CASSLTVFQPQHF. The J gene is TRBJ1-5, the V gene TRBV28; TRBD1 is a possible D gene (5 bases). Germline values: CDR1 MDHEN, CDR2 SYDVKM. The CDR3 runs 13 residues. The V end was cut by 3 bases, the J end by 6 bases, with 9 bases between.